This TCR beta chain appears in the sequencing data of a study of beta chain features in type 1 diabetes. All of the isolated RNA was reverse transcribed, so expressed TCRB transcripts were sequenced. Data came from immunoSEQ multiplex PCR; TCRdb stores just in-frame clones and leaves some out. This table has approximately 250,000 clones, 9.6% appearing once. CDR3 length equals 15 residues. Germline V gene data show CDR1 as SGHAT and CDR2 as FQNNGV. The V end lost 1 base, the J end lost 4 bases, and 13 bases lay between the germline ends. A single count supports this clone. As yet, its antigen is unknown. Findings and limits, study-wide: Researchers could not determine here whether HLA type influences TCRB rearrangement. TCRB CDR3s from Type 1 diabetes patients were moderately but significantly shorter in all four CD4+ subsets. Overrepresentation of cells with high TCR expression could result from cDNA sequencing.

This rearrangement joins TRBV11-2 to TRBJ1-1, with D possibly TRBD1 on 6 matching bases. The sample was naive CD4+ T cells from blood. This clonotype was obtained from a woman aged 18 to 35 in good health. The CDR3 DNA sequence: TGTGCCAGCAGCTTAGGTGCAGGGGAAGGCACTGAAGCTTTCTTT. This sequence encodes CASSLGAGEGTEAFF. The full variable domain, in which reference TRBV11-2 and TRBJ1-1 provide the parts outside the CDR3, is EAGVAQSPRYKIIEKRQSVAFWCNPISGHATLYWYQQILGQGPKLLIQFQNNGVVDDSQLPKDRFSAERLKGVDSTLKIQPAKLEDSAVYLCASSLGAGEGTEAFFGQGTRLTVV.